A single T cell receptor (beta chain) is shown here with its context. Its antigen is as yet unknown. The CDR3 is made up of 12 amino acids. V lost 5 bases, J lost 7 bases, and 9 bases lay in between. Looked up from germline, CDR1 is SEHNR and CDR2 is FQNEAQ (reference sequence). Amplification targeted TCR beta CDR3 regions from RNA transcripts. When the TCR CDR3 underwent first-round RT-PCR, the HTBI primer set was used. Each CDR3 protein is one row after TCRdb ran MiXCR on the multiplex PCR reads. This sample has about 350,000 distinct CDR3 sequences; about 14% occur once, and the top ten carry roughly 25%. The record originates from a study of T cells in Graves' hyperthyroidism and ophthalmopathy. General observations from the study: Peripheral blood also featured most of the thyroid clonotypes expanded above 0.001. Ophthalmopathy, as predicted by the model, came a median 6.5 months after the prediction.

The study based diagnoses on clinical symptoms, serum thyroxine and TRAb, thyroid ultrasound and orbital computed tomography. Extraction of PBMCs used under 13 ml of fresh peripheral blood. This sequence originates from a woman in her twenties or thirties with Graves' hyperthyroidism. The gene calls are TRBV7-9 and TRBJ2-1; tentative D call: TRBD1 (6 bases). Material: blood. CDR3 nucleotides: TGTGCCAGCAGCCCGGGGACAAATGAGCAGTTCTTC. Amino acids: CASSPGTNEQFF.